The rows below give T cell receptor beta chains drawn from one sample of a study of post-analysis software for immune sequencing data. Using its own MiXCR run on the PCR reads, TCRdb lists one record per CDR3 protein. Among approximately 570,000 distinct CDR3 sequences listed, about 40% were seen once. The specimen was blood. All receptors come from a girl under 18 with multiple sclerosis. CDR3s include the opening cysteine and the closing phenylalanine or tryptophan. D genes are given only for firm matches. For some rows the clone size is stated as once, few or many, or as a class when expanded; others skip it.

j_call | clone_size | d_call | v_call | cdr3_nt | cdr3_aa
TRBJ1-2 | few | - | TRBV6-1 | TGTGCCAGCAGCGCCGGGCCTTCCACGAACTATGGCTACACCTTC | CASSAGPSTNYGYTF
TRBJ1-1 | - | - | TRBV12-3/TRBV12-4 | TGTGCCAGCAGTGAAGGAGGATCGGACACTGAAGCTTTCTTT | CASSEGGSDTEAFF
TRBJ2-3 | few | - | TRBV9 | TGTGCCAGCAGCGCAGACATTTATTCAAGTAGCACAGATACGCAGTATTTT | CASSADIYSSSTDTQYF
TRBJ2-5 | few | - | TRBV7-2 | TGTGCCAGCAGCTTAGTTGGTTCCGAGAACCAAGAGACCCAGTACTTC | CASSLVGSENQETQYF
TRBJ2-3 | few | TRBD2 | TRBV7-3 | TGTGCCAGCAGCTTAAGATTTGGGGAGGGAGATACGCAGTATTTT | CASSLRFGEGDTQYF
TRBJ2-5 | - | - | TRBV14 | TGTGCCAGCAGCCAGAGATCCTACGGGCAGTACTTC | CASSQRSYGQYF
TRBJ2-6 | - | - | TRBV6-2/TRBV6-3 | TGTGCCAGCAGTTACACCGCCAGATCAACCTCTGGGGCCAACGTCCTGACTTTC | CASSYTARSTSGANVLTF
TRBJ1-5 | - | - | TRBV6-7 | TGTGCCAGCAAAAACAGGCATAGCAATCAGCCCCAGCATTTT | CASKNRHSNQPQHF
TRBJ2-5 | few | - | TRBV20-1 | TGCAGTGCTAGAGCGGACTATTTTCAAGAGACCCAGTACTTC | CSARADYFQETQYF
TRBJ2-5 | few | - | TRBV3-1 | TGTGCCAGCAGCCAAGTCGGAGCAGGGGTACAAGAGACCCAGTACTTC | CASSQVGAGVQETQYF
TRBJ1-2 | - | TRBD1 | TRBV7-2 | TGTGCCAGCAGCTTAGCGGCAGGGGGCGATTTCGGTGGCTACACCTTC | CASSLAAGGDFGGYTF
TRBJ2-3 | - | - | TRBV7-9 | TGTGCCAGCAGCTTCGGCTTCACAGATACGCAGTATTTT | CASSFGFTDTQYF
TRBJ2-7 | few | - | TRBV4-1 | TGCGCCAGCAGCCAAAATGCCGGACTACCCTCCTACGAGCAGTACTTC | CASSQNAGLPSYEQYF
TRBJ1-2 | many | TRBD1 | TRBV6-5 | TGTGCCAGCAGTTACTCGGGACAGGGTTATGGCTACACCTTC | CASSYSGQGYGYTF
TRBJ2-1 | - | - | TRBV12-3/TRBV12-4 | TGTGCCAGCAGTCACCGACACCAGAGCTCCTACAATGAGCAGTTCTTC | CASSHRHQSSYNEQFF
TRBJ2-1 | few | - | TRBV29-1 | TGCAGCGTCACGGGACTCCCCAGCTCCTACAATGAGCAGTTCTTC | CSVTGLPSSYNEQFF
TRBJ2-4 | - | - | TRBV5-1 | TGCGCCAGCGGTGAGCAAACAGGGGCCAAAAACATTCAGTACTTC | CASGEQTGAKNIQYF
TRBJ2-1 | many | TRBD2 | TRBV20-1 | TGCAGTGCTAGAGAACTAGCGGGTTACAATGAGCAGTTCTTC | CSARELAGYNEQFF
TRBJ2-1 | - | - | TRBV9 | TGTGCCAGCAGCGTAGGAGGTAGCGGACTCAAGGAGCAGTTCTTC | CASSVGGSGLKEQFF
TRBJ2-5 | few | - | TRBV6-6 | TGTGCCACCTCCAGGTCGGAGACCCAGTACTTC | CATSRSETQYF
TRBJ2-1 | few | - | TRBV15 | TGTGCCACCAGCAGAGATATACGGGGGACGTACAATGAGCAGTTCTTC | CATSRDIRGTYNEQFF
TRBJ1-1 | - | - | TRBV12-3/TRBV12-4 | TGTGCCAGCAGTCTTGACCTTTCGGGGGGAACTGAAGCTTTCTTT | CASSLDLSGGTEAFF
TRBJ2-7 | many | TRBD2 | TRBV6-2/TRBV6-3 | TGTGCCAGCAGTTACTTCGCGGGGGGGTCCGACGAGCAGTACTTC | CASSYFAGGSDEQYF
TRBJ2-7 | - | TRBD1 | TRBV7-6 | TGTGCCAGCAGCTTACGTATGTGGGGGAGGGGACAGGGATACGAGCAGTACTTC | CASSLRMWGRGQGYEQYF
TRBJ2-3 | - | TRBD2 | TRBV28 | TGTGCCAGCTCATCTGGGGGAGGGGCCGCAGATACGCAGTATTTT | CASSSGGGAADTQYF
TRBJ2-6 | - | - | TRBV29-1 | TGCAGCGATCCAAAAGGGGCTGGATCTGGGGCCAACGTCCTGACTTTC | CSDPKGAGSGANVLTF
TRBJ1-5 | - | - | TRBV6-6 | TGTGCCAACAGTTACGGGGGGGAAGGGCCCCAGCATTTT | CANSYGGEGPQHF
TRBJ1-4 | - | - | TRBV12-3/TRBV12-4 | TGTGCCAGCAGTTCGACCGGGACCGCCTATGAAAAACTGTTTTTT | CASSSTGTAYEKLFF
TRBJ1-4 | - | - | TRBV12-3/TRBV12-4 | TGTGCCAGCAGTGTCATAGAAATGGGGGAAAAACGGTTTTTT | CASSVIEMGEKRFF
TRBJ2-7 | - | TRBD2 | TRBV29-1 | TGCAGCGTTGAGAGCGGGGGCCGTTCCTACGAGCAGTACTTC | CSVESGGRSYEQYF
TRBJ2-3 | few | TRBD2 | TRBV7-6 | TGTGCCAGCAGCTCCCCAGATGGGACTAGCGCCACAGATACGCAGTATTTT | CASSSPDGTSATDTQYF
TRBJ1-1 | - | TRBD1 | TRBV5-1 | TGCGCCAGCAGCTTGGGGGGGACAGGGGGAGTTGGCACTGAAGCTTTCTTT | CASSLGGTGGVGTEAFF
TRBJ2-7 | - | TRBD1 | TRBV5-1 | TGCGCCAGCAGCACGGACAGGGTAGGGTCCTACGAGCAGTACTTC | CASSTDRVGSYEQYF
TRBJ2-1 | few | - | TRBV10-1 | TGCGCCAGCAGCGGGGCTGCCAATGAGCAGTTCTTC | CASSGAANEQFF
TRBJ2-7 | - | - | TRBV10-3 | TGTGCCATCAGTGAGGGATGGGCGGGCAACTACGAGCAGTACTTC | CAISEGWAGNYEQYF
TRBJ2-1 | - | TRBD2 | TRBV6-6 | TGTGCCAGCAGTGCTGGACTAGCGGGACGCAATGAGCAGTTCTTC | CASSAGLAGRNEQFF
TRBJ1-5 | few | - | TRBV7-6 | TGTGCCAGCAGCTTAGCTTCCGGGGGCTTTAGCAATCAGCCCCAGCATTTT | CASSLASGGFSNQPQHF
TRBJ2-1 | few | TRBD2 | TRBV20-1 | TGCAGTGGCGGGAGGACGGAACCCCGTAATGAGCAGTTCTTC | CSGGRTEPRNEQFF
TRBJ2-4 | few | TRBD1 | TRBV25-1 | TGTGCCAGCAGTGATCAGGGGGCGAGTGAGCAGTACTTC | CASSDQGASEQYF
TRBJ2-1 | once | - | TRBV12-3/TRBV12-4 | TGTGCCAGCAGTTTGAAGGGTGTGGAGACCCAGTTCTTC | CASSLKGVETQFF
TRBJ2-5 | - | TRBD2 | TRBV20-1 | TGCAGTGCTCACCTGTCCGGGGGAGGGGAGACCCAGTACTTC | CSAHLSGGGETQYF
TRBJ2-1 | once | - | TRBV7-2 | TGTGCCAGCAGCTTAGCGCGGATACCGAGGTACAATGAGCAGTTCTTC | CASSLARIPRYNEQFF
TRBJ2-5 | - | - | TRBV29-1 | TGCAGCGTCGAGACAGGGAGGTCTAGGGAGCAGTACTTC | CSVETGRSREQYF
TRBJ1-5 | few | - | TRBV6-9 | TGTGCCAGCAGTCGCGGGGGGGGCCGTCATCAGCCCCAGCATTTT | CASSRGGGRHQPQHF
TRBJ1-1 | - | - | TRBV7-9 | TGTGCCAGCAGCTTCAGGGAGAAGGGCACTGAAGCTTTCTTT | CASSFREKGTEAFF
TRBJ1-2 | - | - | TRBV7-2 | TGTGCCAGCAGCTTGGGAGGTGTCAGGGGAGGCGGCTACACCTTC | CASSLGGVRGGGYTF
TRBJ1-4 | few | - | TRBV5-1 | TGCGCCAGCAGCTTGGAGCAGGGGCGCACTAATGAAAAACTGTTTTTT | CASSLEQGRTNEKLFF